This TCR beta chain was profiled in a study of cytomegalovirus exposure and HLA in healthy donors. Broader study findings: Analysis performed later found over 15,000 TCR beta sequences associated with HLA alleles at 0.05 false discovery rate.

For this clone: The antigen remains undetermined.

V was pared by 5 bases and J by 3 bases, with 14 bases between. CDR3 length: 15 amino acids. Germline V gene sequence: CDR1 MNHEY, CDR2 SVGAGI. It was with 60 Vbeta and 13 Jbeta primers that the PCR ran. Clones were sequenced by immunoSEQ multiplex PCR, and TCRdb holds only the in-frame ones, with some missing. The listing contains under 65,000 clones. This sequence originates from a young woman in good health and CMV-seronegative. The sample taken for sequencing was PBMCs. V and J are TRBV6-5 and TRBJ1-3; possibly TRBD1 for D (6 bases). CDR3 DNA sequence: TGTGCCAGCAGTAAAACAGGGTCATATGGAAACACCATATATTTT. It is translated as CASSKTGSYGNTIYF.